The clone carrying this T cell receptor beta chain was observed a few times. CD4+CD45RO+CD25- cells were isolated as memory CD4+ T cells. Trimming removed 3 bases from V and 8 bases from J, with 11 bases in between. Per germline, CDR1 KGHSH and CDR2 LQKENI. The CDR3 is 13 residues long. Constant-region reverse primers amplified full-length variable regions, followed by semi-nested Nested Universal Primer A PCR. MiXCR was run by TCRdb on the 5' RACE reads, yielding one entry per CDR3 protein. Among 50,000 to 80,000 distinct CDR3 sequences listed, under 25% were seen once. The specimen sequenced was memory CD4+ T cells sorted from a lymph node. As for subset: memory CD4+ T cells, CD4+CD45RO+CD25-. The chain combines TRBV18 with TRBJ2-1; possible D gene TRBD2, 5 bases. The TCR sequence derives from a female donor with breast cancer. The CDR3 loop is CASSPPSLYEQFF. The CDR3 region has the DNA TGTGCCAGCTCACCTCCTAGCCTCTATGAGCAGTTCTTC. Combining the CDR3 with reference TRBV18 and TRBJ2-1 gives the whole variable domain NAGVMQNPRHLVRRRGQEARLRCSPMKGHSHVYWYRQLPEEGLKFMVYLQKENIIDESGMPKERFSAEFPKEGPSILRIQQVVRGDSAAYFCASSPPSLYEQFFGPGTRLTVL.